This entry concerns a single T cell receptor (beta chain). Only a few counts were recorded for this clone. The specificity of this receptor is unknown. No base quality information exists; no much larger clone differs at one position. Including cysteine and phenylalanine, the CDR3 has 15 amino acids. CDR3 DNA only is kept here, 45 bases in frame from base 1. V is shortened by 2 bases, J by 0 bases, and the region joining them spans 8 bases. Sequences MNHNS (CDR1) and SASEGT (CDR2) are obtained from the germline V gene. Libraries were prepared through PCR. The listed sequencing device is Illumina HiSeq 4000. High-throughput sequencing was used to profile the TCR beta-chain CDR3 region of each patient. In the source study's methods: The researchers built a classifier to tell apart papillary thyroid cancer patients with distant metastasis, based on CDR3 differences among clinicopathological groups. To measure repertoire diversity the researchers used the Shannon index, while the Morisita-Horn index served to gauge how similar the tumor and blood repertoires were. In-frame beta chains were kept once TCRdb had trimmed the public reads at Q25 with fastp and called clones with MiXCR. Clone size and V and J calls follow TCRdb, not the original study. The sample includes roughly 12,000 clones, with around two fifths observed a single time. The ten largest make up roughly a sixth of the sample.

Before undergoing thyroid surgery, none of the patients had been given any kind of treatment. Using T-cell receptor beta sequencing, the researchers looked back retrospectively at clinical samples from patients, gathered between about 2011 and 2018. The data originate from a study of metastatic and nonmetastatic thyroid tumors (dated by TCRdb to 2020 to 2021). Notes on the research overall: The researchers compared repertoires between peripheral blood samples and tumor or nodule tissue samples from patients with malignant or benign thyroid disease.

The research as a whole found: In both blood and tumor samples, TCR beta diversity was reported to be significantly higher in malignant tumors than in benign nodules.

The source of this sequence is a female donor with papillary thyroid cancer or a benign thyroid nodule (not recorded which). Some clones in this sample may be carry-over from other donors' samples. The rearrangement joined TRBV6-1 to TRBJ1-5; confidence is insufficient to name the D gene. Material for sequencing was tumor tissue. The DNA reads TGTGCCAGCAGTGAACCTGGGATTAGCAATCAGCCCCAGCATTTT. This codes for CASSEPGISNQPQHF.